The sequence of this T cell receptor (beta chain) was determined in a study of a mutant IDH1 vaccine in newly diagnosed glioma. Study at large: Patients were pretreated with radiotherapy, temozolomide, or both, mostly both.

This sample's time point: baseline, week 1 (first vaccination visit). Treatment indicated: pre-vaccination baseline after standard-of-care therapy. Data came from immunoSEQ multiplex PCR; TCRdb stores just in-frame clones and leaves some out. The data show tens of thousands of clones, approximately 80% seen once. Germline lookup yields CDR1 MNHNY and CDR2 SVGAGI (reference sequence). The CDR3 sequence is 13 residues long. Trimming removed 6 bases from V and 2 bases from J; junction bases left unmatched: 2. This clone was seen a handful of times. The receptor was isolated from a man aged 35 to 55 with glioma. Some clones in this sample may be carry-over from other donors' samples. The input for sequencing was PBMCs, taken from a glioma patient treated with radiotherapy, temozolomide or both. J is TRBJ1-2 and V is TRBV6-6; 8 bases map to TRBD1. CDR3 in DNA: TGTGCCAGCAGACAGGGGGGGAACTATGGCTACACCTTC. Its protein is CASRQGGNYGYTF.